The rows below give T cell receptor beta chains drawn from one sample of a study of T cell responses to AZD1222 COVID-19 vaccine. Clones were read by immunoSEQ multiplex PCR, and TCRdb kept only the in-frame ones, dropping some. The top ten clones hold around an eighth of a sample with approximately 80,000 clones, approximately 83% of them seen once. The sequences come from peripheral blood, collected 28 days after the second AZD1222 dose. The receptors come from an adult who received the AZD1222 COVID-19 vaccine. Both conserved end residues are part of each CDR3. The order of the fields is V gene, clone size, J gene, CDR3 protein. Rows give clone size only sometimes, using once, few, many, or a class for an expanded clone.

TRBV19,.,TRBJ1-1,CASSIEQGGWTEAFF
TRBV28,few,TRBJ1-5,CASSGQISNQPQHF
TRBV6-2/TRBV6-3,.,TRBJ2-7,CASSYLGASTGLHEQYF
TRBV6-4,.,TRBJ1-2,CASSDSRGGAGYGYTF
TRBV19,.,TRBJ2-1,CASSGTSVKQQFF
TRBV18,.,TRBJ1-6,CASSPRGRGSPLHF
TRBV15,.,TRBJ2-1,CATSSHLNEQFF
TRBV5-4,.,TRBJ2-3,CASSPFQGQKDTQYF
TRBV6-5,.,TRBJ1-1,CASSILTGRDTEAFF
TRBV7-9,.,TRBJ1-3,CASSLTGGGNTIYF
TRBV29-1,.,TRBJ2-1,CSGNRDYVDNEQFF
TRBV10-3,once,TRBJ2-7,CAISDSPPSLGYEQYF
TRBV4-3,.,TRBJ1-3,CASSQDGGQTRNTIYF
TRBV28,.,TRBJ2-5,CASSFRDSPLETQYF
TRBV19,.,TRBJ1-4,CASSTATLSNEKLFF
TRBV6-1,.,TRBJ1-5,CASSESGGARPQHF
TRBV6-6,.,TRBJ2-5,CASSYQGQSPQETQYF
TRBV14,.,TRBJ2-7,CASSFSGRPSYEQYF
TRBV18,.,TRBJ2-7,CASSPGQGISEQYF
TRBV28,.,TRBJ2-5,CASSFLGREETQYF
TRBV11-3,.,TRBJ1-3,CASSRHRSGNTIYF
TRBV7-9,.,TRBJ1-4,CASSLDAEKLFF
TRBV7-2,.,TRBJ1-5,CASSLQGNQPQHF
TRBV11-2,.,TRBJ2-7,CASSLGLTSGRPFREQYF
TRBV10-3,.,TRBJ2-7,CAISETLARYEQYF
TRBV29-1,.,TRBJ2-7,CSVGRGGFSYEQYF
TRBV11-1,.,TRBJ2-1,CASSSPGTGAEDEQFF